Each of the 20 T cell receptor beta chains below was sequenced from the same sample in a study of CD8+CD57+ T cells in acquired aplastic anemia. Sequencing involved patients with CD8+CD57+ cell expansion previously shown by flow cytometry. Profiling of TCR beta VDJ combinations and CDR3 sequences used genomic DNA as template. TCRdb processed the reads anew with MiXCR; each CDR3 protein has one entry. The sample records 150,000 to 200,000 distinct CDR3 sequences, roughly 65% being singletons. Material for sequencing was sorted CD4+, CD8+, or CD8+CD57+ T cells (not recorded which) from PBMCs. Source of these receptors: a human donor with aplastic anemia.

The chain is built from TRBV24-1 and TRBJ1-2, with D possibly TRBD1 on 6 matching bases. The CDR3 extends over 16 amino acids. The V end was cut by 2 bases, the J end by 6 bases, with 18 bases between. In germline, CDR1 is KGHDR, CDR2 SFDVKD. CDR3 residues: CATSDYRRGGEDGYTF. The CDR3 region has the DNA TGTGCCACCAGTGATTACCGTCGCGGGGGCGAGGATGGCTACACCTTC.

The chain combines TRBV10-3 with TRBJ2-1, with D possibly matching TRBD2 (5 bases). The CDR3 spans 14 residues. V dropped 3 bases and J dropped 7 bases, with 13 bases sitting between them. From germline, CDR1 is ENHRY and CDR2 SYGVKD. The CDR3 DNA sequence: TGTGCCATCAGTGAACAACTTTTAGCGAATGAGCAGTTCTTC. Translation gives CAISEQLLANEQFF.

The chain recombines TRBV2 with TRBJ2-7; 10 nucleotides align to TRBD2. The germline gives CDR1 SNHLY, CDR2 FYNNEI. This CDR3 region has 14 residues. J was trimmed by 4 bases and V by 6 bases; bases with no gene match: 6. CDR3: CASSPSGRGYEQYF. CDR3 nucleotides: TGTGCCAGCAGCCCTAGCGGGAGAGGGTACGAGCAGTACTTC.

V gene TRBV3-1 combines with J gene TRBJ2-5; no clear D. Looked up from germline, CDR1 is LGHDT and CDR2 is YNNKEL (reference sequence). V lost 6 bases and J lost 1, with 6 bases in between. The CDR3 runs to 12 residues. For the CDR3, the DNA is TGTGCCAGCAGTCAGACCCAAGAGACCCAGTACTTC. It encodes CASSQTQETQYF.

V gene TRBV4-3 combines with J gene TRBJ1-6, with unresolved D. Per the germline V gene, CDR1 is LGHNA and CDR2 is YSLEER. V lost 1 base to trimming and J lost 9 bases, with 13 bases between them. This CDR3 contains 15 residues. For the CDR3, the DNA is TGCGCCAGCAGCCAAGCAATCGGAGGAGGTTCACCCCTCCACTTT. Its protein product is CASSQAIGGGSPLHF.

This clonotype was counted a few times. The chain carries TRBV24-1 and TRBJ2-7, with TRBD1 identical over 9 bases. The CDR3 extends over 15 amino acids. V lost 2 bases and J lost 5; bases outside the gene matches: 6. The germline V gene has CDR1 KGHDR and CDR2 SFDVKD. The CDR3 sequence: CATSDWGTGTHEQYF. The CDR3 DNA reads TGTGCCACCAGTGATTGGGGGACAGGGACCCACGAGCAGTACTTC.

This rearrangement joins TRBV13 to TRBJ2-1; tentatively, D is TRBD1 (6 bases). Trimming stripped 0 bases from V and 8 bases from J, with 17 bases between. The V gene's germline CDR1 is PRHDT and CDR2 FYEKMQ (reference sequence). This CDR3 is built from 16 residues. Here the CDR3 DNA reads TGTGCCAGCAGCTTAGGCCGGGGTAGGGGGAGCTATGAGCAGTTCTTC. Translating it yields CASSLGRGRGSYEQFF.

This clonotype was seen only a few times. The chain couples TRBV5-6 to TRBJ2-7; unclear D gene. This CDR3 has 13 amino acids. V was clipped by 1 base and J by 2 bases, with 7 bases between them. Germline assignment: CDR1 SGHDT and CDR2 YYEEEE. CDR3 coding DNA: TGTGCCAGCAGCTTGAGGGTGACCTACGAGCAGTACTTC. Its protein is CASSLRVTYEQYF.

The rearrangement uses TRBV29-1 and TRBJ1-4; D not certain. V was shortened by 8 bases and J by 7 bases, with 14 bases between the two germline ends. Germline CDR1 SQVTM, CDR2 ANQGSEA. This CDR3 has 12 residues. The DNA for the CDR3 is TGCAGCACCGAGGGAGCGGGTGAAAAACTGTTTTTT. This encodes CSTEGAGEKLFF.

In regard to this clonotype: One end of the junction does not line up with germline, which may come from a read error. This rearrangement joins TRBV7-9 to TRBJ1-1; 8 bases fit TRBD1. CDR3 length: 15 amino acids. Per the germline V gene, CDR1 is SEHNR and CDR2 is FQNEAQ (reference sequence). The CDR3 DNA sequence: TGTGCCAACAGCCAGAACAGGGGGGGCAACACTGAAGCTTTCTTT. This sequence encodes CANSQNRGGNTEAFF.

V and J are TRBV29-1 and TRBJ1-2; D is perhaps TRBD1 (6 bases). The V end lost 5 bases, the J end lost 2 bases, and 21 bases lay between the germline ends. Per the germline V gene, CDR1 is SQVTM and CDR2 is ANQGSEA. There are 16 residues in the CDR3. CDR3 DNA sequence: TGCAGCGTTACCAGTGGACAGCCCCATCCAAACTATGGCTACACCTTC. As protein: CSVTSGQPHPNYGYTF.

This clonotype was seen a single time. The chain employs TRBV13 and TRBJ2-7, with D perhaps TRBD1 (6 bases). The CDR3 runs to 14 residues. The V and J ends lost 6 bases and 0 bases respectively, with 12 bases between them. Germline CDR1 is PRHDT and CDR2 is FYEKMQ (reference sequence). CDR3 coding DNA: TGTGCCAGCAGTACCACAGGGATCTCCTACGAGCAGTACTTC. It is translated as CASSTTGISYEQYF.

Turning to this clonotype: A single base separates this from a much larger clone, so it may be a read error. V is TRBV6-7 and J is TRBJ2-7, with 11 bases lining up with TRBD1. TRBV6-7 is an ORF, with its function uncertain. This CDR3 contains 16 residues. Losses at the gene ends were 5 bases for V and 4 bases for J; bases not matched to a gene: 10. CDR3 coding DNA: TGTGCCAGCAGTCACACGGACAGGGGGCTTAGGTACGAGCAGTACTTC. Translating it yields CASSHTDRGLRYEQYF.

The chain recombines TRBV20-1 with TRBJ1-5; the D is unclear. Germline V CDR1 and CDR2: DFQATT, SNEGSKA (reference sequence). This CDR3 contains 14 residues. The CDR3: CSVVVGGLDQPQHF. CDR3 bases: TGCAGCGTTGTAGTCGGAGGGCTTGATCAGCCCCAGCATTTT.

With regard to this clonotype: The junction shows a germline mismatch at one end, possibly a read error. The rearrangement links TRBV7-9 to TRBJ1-3; D gene ambiguous. The germline V gene has CDR1 SEHNR and CDR2 FQNEAQ (reference sequence). The length of the CDR3 is 14 residues. CDR3 residues: CASSSGLTGNTIHF. DNA for the CDR3: TGTGCCAGCAGCTCCGGGCTCACTGGAAACACCATACATTTT.

The chain links TRBV7-4 to TRBJ1-4, with D perhaps TRBD1 (5 bases). The CDR3 consists of 22 residues. V lost 4 bases to trimming and J lost 3 bases, with 33 bases between them. The germline gives CDR1 SGHVT, CDR2 SQSDAQ. CDR3 protein: CASSSLRGLANPIQTANEKLFF. CDR3 DNA: TGTGCCAGCAGCTCCCTTCGGGGACTAGCTAACCCGATCCAGACGGCTAATGAAAAACTGTTTTTT.

This chain uses TRBV2 with TRBJ2-7; tentative D call: TRBD1 (5 bases). V was clipped by 3 bases and J by 5 bases, with 11 bases between them. Germline V CDR1 and CDR2: SNHLY, FYNNEI. The CDR3 spans 13 residues. CDR3 residues: CASSDYRSNEQYF. The CDR3 DNA reads TGTGCCAGCAGTGATTACAGGAGCAACGAGCAGTACTTC.

The rearrangement uses TRBV2 and TRBJ2-1; 7 bases match TRBD2. The V segment lost 8 bases and the J segment 8 bases; nucleotides outside the gene matches: 6. Germline V gives CDR1 SNHLY, CDR2 FYNNEI. CDR3 length equals 12 residues. The CDR3: CASSREGYEQFF. CDR3 coding DNA: TGTGCCAGCTCGAGGGAGGGCTATGAGCAGTTCTTC.

This clonotype was picked up many times. The J gene is TRBJ1-4, the V gene TRBV19; 8 nucleotides align to TRBD1. The V gene end was trimmed by 5 bases and the J gene end by 7 bases; junction bases not matched to a gene: 9. In germline, CDR1 is LNHDA, CDR2 SQIVND (reference sequence). The CDR3 totals 15 residues. The CDR3 reads CASSDRGAFGEKLFF. The DNA of the CDR3 is TGTGCCAGTAGTGACAGGGGCGCATTTGGTGAAAAACTGTTTTTT. Full variable domain (rest looked up from reference TRBV19 and TRBJ1-4): DGGITQSPKYLFRKEGQNVTLSCEQNLNHDAMYWYRQDPGQGLRLIYYSQIVNDFQKGDIAEGYSVSREKKESFPLTVTSAQKNPTAFYLCASSDRGAFGEKLFFGSGTQLSVL.

This clonotype showed up many times. This may be a read error, as it is one base from a much larger clone. This chain uses TRBV10-1 with TRBJ2-7, with D possibly called TRBD1 or TRBD2 (6 bases each). The CDR3 is made up of 13 amino acids. The germline V gene has CDR1 WNHNN and CDR2 SYGVQD (reference sequence). This chain's CDR3 is CASSEGGSYGQYF. CDR3 nucleotides: TGCGCCAGCAGTGAAGGGGGGTCCTACGGGCAGTACTTC.